These 12 T cell receptor beta chains were sequenced from one sample in a study of lymphopenia after photon versus proton radiotherapy. The assay was immunoSEQ multiplex PCR, and TCRdb's table has in-frame clones only and misses some. The table lists about 12,000 clones, about 87% of them singletons. This specimen was peripheral blood, taken from a patient treated with photon-based radiotherapy. The receptors were sampled from a man between 60 and 75 years old with pancreatic cancer.

The chain carries TRBV5-1 and TRBJ1-4, with a possible D match to TRBD1 (6 bases). V shed 4 bases and J shed 6 bases, with 13 bases lying between them. This CDR3 comprises 14 residues. CDR1 is SGHRS, CDR2 YFSETQ, per germline. In DNA, the CDR3 is TGCGCCAGCAGCCCTGGTGGACAGTATGAAAAACTGTTTTTT. Protein product: CASSPGGQYEKLFF.

This clone was observed a handful of times. This chain connects TRBV6-5 to TRBJ1-5; D not certain. CDR3 length: 12 amino acids. V was shortened by 6 bases and J by 5 bases, with 8 bases between the two germline ends. In germline, CDR1 is MNHEY, CDR2 SVGAGI. DNA of the CDR3: TGTGCCAGCAGCATAGATTATCAGCCCCAGCATTTT. Its protein product is CASSIDYQPQHF.

The rearrangement uses TRBV10-3 and TRBJ2-3, with D possibly matching TRBD2 (5 bases). Trimming removed 7 bases at V and 6 bases at J, with 14 bases between. Germline-derived CDR1 and CDR2 are ENHRY and SYGVKD. The CDR3 is made up of 13 amino acids. CDR3 protein: CAIKGGLADTQYF. The DNA for the CDR3 is TGTGCCATCAAAGGCGGGTTGGCCGATACGCAGTATTTT.

This chain joins TRBV7-6 and TRBJ2-1; TRBD1 or TRBD2 may be the D gene (6 bases each). The germline CDR1 and CDR2 sequences are SGHVS and FNYEAQ. V was pared by 1 base and J by 6 bases, with 13 bases between. The CDR3 length is 15 residues. Written as DNA, the CDR3 is TGTGCCAGCAGCTTAGTTCGAGGGGGGATCAATGAGCAGTTCTTC. Translated: CASSLVRGGINEQFF.

This clone was seen only a few times. The chain joins TRBV11-3 to TRBJ2-1, with D possibly being TRBD2 (6 bases). The length of the CDR3 is 16 residues. The germline gives CDR1 SGHNT, CDR2 YENEEA. Trimming took 5 bases from V and 2 from J, leaving 16 bases between them. The CDR3 nucleotides read TGTGCCAGCAGCCTAACCGGGACTGGGGCCTACAATGAGCAGTTCTTC. Translating it yields CASSLTGTGAYNEQFF.

This clone was recorded once. CDR3 bases: TGTGCCAGCATAAGGGACAGGGAAAATGAAAAACTGTTTTTT. The encoded protein is CASIRDRENEKLFF. The chain is built from TRBV2 and TRBJ1-4, with 9 bases identical to TRBD1. CDR3 size: 14 residues. CDR1 SNHLY and CDR2 FYNNEI come from the germline V gene. Trimming removed 7 bases from V and 5 bases from J; junction bases left unmatched: 5. Based on the CDR3 plus reference TRBV2 and TRBJ1-4, the full variable domain is EPEVTQTPSHQVTQMGQEVILRCVPISNHLYFYWYRQILGQKVEFLVSFYNNEISEKSEIFDDQFSVERPDGSNFTLKIRSTKLEDSAMYFCASIRDRENEKLFFGSGTQLSVL.

This clone was seen just once. The rearrangement joins TRBV4-2 to TRBJ1-2, with 7 bases fitting TRBD1. Trimming at V came to 3 bases and at J to 1 base, leaving 14 bases not matched to a gene. Germline V gives CDR1 LGHNA, CDR2 YNFKEQ. The CDR3 contains 18 residues. Here the CDR3 DNA reads TGTGCCAGCAGCCACCATTCCGAGGGGGCGTCATTTAACTATGGCTACACCTTC. Residues: CASSHHSEGASFNYGYTF.

The V gene is TRBV29-1, the J gene TRBJ2-3; D perhaps matches TRBD2 (6 bases). The CDR3 covers 15 residues. CDR1 and CDR2 from the germline V gene are SQVTM and ANQGSEA. Deletions cut 2 bases from V and 1 base from J, with 13 bases between. CDR3 bases: TGCAGCGTTGAATTGCGGGGAGATCGCACAGATACGCAGTATTTT. Translation: CSVELRGDRTDTQYF.

The rearrangement uses TRBV7-2 and TRBJ1-4, with D tentatively TRBD1 (5 bases). The CDR3 is made up of 14 amino acids. Trimming pared 1 base from V and 13 bases from J, leaving 16 bases between. Germline-derived CDR1 and CDR2 are SGHTA and FQGNSA. The DNA of the CDR3 is TGTGCCAGCAGCTTAGGAGGCAGGGAGTCAGCACTGTTTTTT. Protein: CASSLGGRESALFF.

This clone was observed once. The chain employs TRBV5-4 and TRBJ1-2; unclear D gene. This CDR3 is 12 amino acids long. Germline V gene lookup returns CDR1 SGHNT and CDR2 YYREEE (reference sequence). The V gene lost 0 bases and the J gene lost 4 bases, with 4 bases spanning the gap. CDR3 sequence (DNA): TGTGCCAGCAGCTTGGAGGGCTATGGCTACACCTTC. It codes for CASSLEGYGYTF.

V and J are TRBV7-3 and TRBJ2-1; no clear D gene. CDR1 is SGHTA and CDR2 is FQGTGA in the germline V gene. The V and J ends lost 3 bases and 6 bases respectively, with 6 bases between them. This CDR3 contains 12 residues. This CDR3 is CASSLSGNEQFF. CDR3 sequence (DNA): TGTGCCAGCAGCTTGTCGGGCAATGAGCAGTTCTTC.

The V and J genes are TRBV19 and TRBJ2-1; 9 bases are shared with TRBD2. The V gene's germline CDR1 is LNHDA and CDR2 SQIVND (reference sequence). With 8 bases clipped from V and 4 bases from J, the junction kept 9 bases outside the gene matches. The CDR3 covers 15 residues. CDR3 DNA sequence: TGTGCCAGTTCCCCCGGTAGCGGGGGATACAATGAGCAGTTCTTC. Protein: CASSPGSGGYNEQFF.